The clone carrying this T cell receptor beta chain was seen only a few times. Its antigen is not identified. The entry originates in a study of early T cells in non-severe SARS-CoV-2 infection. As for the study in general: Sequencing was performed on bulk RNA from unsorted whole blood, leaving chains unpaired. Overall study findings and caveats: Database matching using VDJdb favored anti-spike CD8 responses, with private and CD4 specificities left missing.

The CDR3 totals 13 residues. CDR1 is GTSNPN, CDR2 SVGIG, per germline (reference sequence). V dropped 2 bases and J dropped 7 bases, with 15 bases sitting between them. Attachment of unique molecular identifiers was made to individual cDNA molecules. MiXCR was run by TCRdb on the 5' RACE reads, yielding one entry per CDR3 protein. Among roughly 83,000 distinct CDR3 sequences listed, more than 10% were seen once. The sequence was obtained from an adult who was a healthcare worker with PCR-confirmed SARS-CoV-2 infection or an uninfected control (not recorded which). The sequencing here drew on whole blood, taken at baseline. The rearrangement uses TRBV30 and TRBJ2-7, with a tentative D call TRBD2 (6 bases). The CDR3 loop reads CAWSRPPGEEQYF. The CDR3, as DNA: TGTGCCTGGAGTCGACCCCCGGGGGAAGAGCAGTACTTC.